Following are 5 T cell receptor beta chains from one sample sequenced in a study of OX40 agonist ivuxolimab in advanced cancers. Here immunoSEQ multiplex PCR was the method, and the copy in TCRdb shows in-frame clones only, minus some. The sample includes 70,000 to 75,000 clones, about 79% of them seen just once. This sample comprised CD4+ or CD8+ T cells sorted from blood, obtained in a trial of the OX40 agonist ivuxolimab. All receptors derive from an adult with an advanced solid tumor such as melanoma, head and neck, liver or kidney cancer.

The gene calls are TRBV7-9 and TRBJ1-6; 8 bases match TRBD1. V trimming: 3 bases; J trimming: 8 bases; junction bases outside the gene matches: 6. The germline V gene has CDR1 SEHNR and CDR2 FQNEAQ (reference sequence). The CDR3 has 15 residues. CDR3 amino acids: CASSFGQGRDSPLHF. The CDR3 DNA reads TGTGCCAGCAGCTTCGGACAGGGTAGGGATTCACCCCTCCACTTT.

V is TRBV5-3 and J is TRBJ2-7, with TRBD1 matching 9 bases. TRBV5-3 is treated as an ORF (open reading frame) with a function not yet certain. Trimming at V came to 6 bases and at J to 1 base, leaving 8 bases not matched to a gene. The CDR3 length is 15 residues. The CDR3 sequence: CARTDGTGSSYEQYF. In nucleotides, the CDR3 is TGTGCCAGAACAGATGGGACAGGGAGTTCCTACGAGCAGTACTTC.

The chain carries TRBV5-5 and TRBJ1-4; weak D call: TRBD1 (6 bases). Trimming pared 0 bases from V and 6 bases from J, leaving 9 bases between. The CDR3 runs to 14 residues. CDR1 is SGHKS and CDR2 is YYEKEE in the germline V gene (reference sequence). The CDR3 here is CASSLDRAYEKLFF. CDR3 DNA: TGTGCCAGCAGCTTGGACAGGGCGTATGAAAAACTGTTTTTT.

This clone was recorded a few times. This chain connects TRBV7-2 to TRBJ1-5, with TRBD1 as a possible D gene (6 bases). In germline, CDR1 is SGHTA, CDR2 FQGNSA. The CDR3 has 15 amino acids. V was trimmed by 5 bases and J by 6 bases, leaving 17 bases between them. The CDR3 protein is CASSPWAGAGQPQHF. CDR3 bases: TGTGCCAGCAGCCCCTGGGCAGGGGCAGGTCAGCCCCAGCATTTT.

This clone was seen only once. The chain links TRBV10-3 to TRBJ2-3; D is perhaps TRBD1 (8 bases). The CDR3 is made up of 14 amino acids. Germline assignment: CDR1 ENHRY and CDR2 SYGVKD. The V and J ends lost 4 bases and 4 bases respectively, with 12 bases between them. In DNA, the CDR3 is TGTGCCATCAGTGCACAGGGGGGGTCAGATACGCAGTATTTT. Amino acid sequence: CAISAQGGSDTQYF.